This T cell receptor beta chain was observed in a study of blood T cells in healthy people across ages. Points from the study as a whole: Estimates of total diversity, which came from one million sequenced T cells, were considered to be underestimates. Per million T cells, the diversity of TCR beta decreased roughly linearly as age advanced.

A note on this clonotype: Its antigen is unidentified.

Using a J-beta primer mix together with a sample-barcoded 5' primer, a second PCR was run for roughly 6 to 12 cycles. From each sample, at least 2.5 million paired-end reads containing CDR3 were obtained. In TCRdb, the 5' RACE reads were re-called with MiXCR into one record per CDR3 protein. The sample shows hundreds of thousands of distinct CDR3 sequences, about half of them seen only once. Per-sample PBMC isolation yielded at least 6 million cells. With 10 bases removed from V and 0 bases from J, the gap between germline ends came to 14 bases. This CDR3 spans 14 amino acids. Germline-derived CDR1 and CDR2 are MNHEY and SMNVEV (reference sequence).

The sequence was obtained from a man older than 75 in good health. The chain employs TRBV27 and TRBJ2-3, with D possibly being TRBD2 (6 bases). Sequencing was done on a sample of blood. CDR3 nucleotide sequence: TGTGCCACTCGGAGGGGCCCTAGCACAGATACGCAGTATTTT. This codes for CATRRGPSTDTQYF.